This T cell receptor (beta chain) was profiled in a study of regulatory T cells in long-lasting Graves disease. The wider study: Persistent Graves' disease meant over 5 years of antithyroid drugs with positive TSH receptor antibodies.

This clonotype was picked up many times. Time point: persistent/refractory GD, antithyroid drugs over 5 years with positive TRAb. PBMCs were the source of the RNA used for TCR sequencing. TCR beta libraries were built with iRepertoire HTBI primers and Arm-PCR of CDR3 regions. Per the original methods: Gene usage covered about 62 TRBV and around 15 TRBJ segments. TCRdb reprocessed the multiplex PCR reads via MiXCR and lists one record per CDR3 protein. Clone size and V and J calls follow TCRdb, not the original study. The sample shows around 400,000 distinct CDR3 sequences, around 20% of them seen only once. Trimming stripped 7 bases from V and 1 base from J, with 16 bases between. This CDR3 is 15 amino acids long. CDR1 and CDR2 from the germline V gene are SNHLY and FYNNEI.

This chain joins TRBV2 and TRBJ1-2; the D gene is possibly TRBD1 (5 bases). The sample consisted of peripheral blood mononuclear cells (PBMCs), taken when the disease was refractory, from a patient treated with antithyroid drugs. This TCR was recovered from a female donor with Graves disease. The CDR3 protein is CASKPRGKFNYGYTF. Written as DNA, the CDR3 is TGTGCCAGCAAGCCTAGGGGCAAATTTAACTATGGCTACACCTTC.